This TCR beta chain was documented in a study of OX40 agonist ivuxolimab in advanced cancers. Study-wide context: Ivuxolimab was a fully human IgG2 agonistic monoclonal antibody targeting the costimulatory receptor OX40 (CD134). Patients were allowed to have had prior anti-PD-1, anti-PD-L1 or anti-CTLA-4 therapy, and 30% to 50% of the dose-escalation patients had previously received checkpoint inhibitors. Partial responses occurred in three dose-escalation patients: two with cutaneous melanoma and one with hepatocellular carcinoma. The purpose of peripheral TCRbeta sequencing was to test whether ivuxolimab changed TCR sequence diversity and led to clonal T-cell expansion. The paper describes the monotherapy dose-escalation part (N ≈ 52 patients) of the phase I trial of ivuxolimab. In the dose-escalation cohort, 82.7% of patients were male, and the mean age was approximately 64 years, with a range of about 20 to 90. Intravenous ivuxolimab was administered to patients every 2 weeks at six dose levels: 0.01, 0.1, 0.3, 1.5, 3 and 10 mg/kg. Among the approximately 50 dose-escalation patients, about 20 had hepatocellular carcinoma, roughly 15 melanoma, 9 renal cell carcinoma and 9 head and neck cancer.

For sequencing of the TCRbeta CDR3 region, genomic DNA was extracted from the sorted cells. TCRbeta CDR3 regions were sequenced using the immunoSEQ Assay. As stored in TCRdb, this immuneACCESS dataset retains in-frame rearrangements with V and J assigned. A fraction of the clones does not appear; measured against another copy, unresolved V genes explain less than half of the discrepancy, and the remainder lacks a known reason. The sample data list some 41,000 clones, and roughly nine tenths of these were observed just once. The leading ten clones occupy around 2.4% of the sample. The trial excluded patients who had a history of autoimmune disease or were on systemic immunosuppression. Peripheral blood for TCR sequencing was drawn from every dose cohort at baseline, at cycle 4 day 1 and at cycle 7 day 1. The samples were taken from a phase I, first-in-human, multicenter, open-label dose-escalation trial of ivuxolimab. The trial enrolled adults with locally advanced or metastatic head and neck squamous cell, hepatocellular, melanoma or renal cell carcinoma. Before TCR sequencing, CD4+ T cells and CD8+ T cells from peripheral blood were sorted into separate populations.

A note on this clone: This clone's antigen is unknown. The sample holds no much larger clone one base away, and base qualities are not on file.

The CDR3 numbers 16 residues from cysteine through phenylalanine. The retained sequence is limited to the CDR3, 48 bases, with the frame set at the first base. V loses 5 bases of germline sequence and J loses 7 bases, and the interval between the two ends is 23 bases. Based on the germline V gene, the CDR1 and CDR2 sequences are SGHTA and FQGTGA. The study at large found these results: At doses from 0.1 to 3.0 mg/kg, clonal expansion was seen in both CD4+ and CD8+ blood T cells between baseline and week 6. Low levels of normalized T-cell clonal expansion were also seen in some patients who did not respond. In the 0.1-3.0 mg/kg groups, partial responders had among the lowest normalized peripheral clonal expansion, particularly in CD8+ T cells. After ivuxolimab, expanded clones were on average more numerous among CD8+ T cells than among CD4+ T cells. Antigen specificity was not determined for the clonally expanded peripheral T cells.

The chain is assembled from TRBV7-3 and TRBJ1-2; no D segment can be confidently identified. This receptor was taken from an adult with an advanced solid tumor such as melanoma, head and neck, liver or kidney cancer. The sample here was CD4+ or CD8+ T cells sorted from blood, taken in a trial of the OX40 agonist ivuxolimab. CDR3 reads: CASSQTGTDEASGYTF. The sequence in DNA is TGTGCCAGCAGCCAAACCGGCACTGACGAAGCTAGTGGCTACACCTTC.